This T cell receptor (beta chain) was profiled in a study of blood T cell repertoires in COVID-19. V dropped 6 bases and J dropped 4 bases, with 18 bases sitting between them. The CDR3 is made up of 15 amino acids. From germline, CDR1 is MNHEY and CDR2 SVGAGI. The method was immunoSEQ multiplex PCR; TCRdb's version includes in-frame clones alone and lacks a portion of them. The sample yields about 90,000 clones, roughly four fifths seen once. This clonotype was sampled from a human donor in a cohort sampled during active COVID-19. The material sequenced was peripheral blood. The V and J genes are TRBV6-5 and TRBJ1-2, with D hard to call. The CDR3 here is CASSPNFPPTYGYTF. CDR3 DNA: TGTGCCAGCAGCCCCAACTTCCCACCCACCTATGGCTACACCTTC.